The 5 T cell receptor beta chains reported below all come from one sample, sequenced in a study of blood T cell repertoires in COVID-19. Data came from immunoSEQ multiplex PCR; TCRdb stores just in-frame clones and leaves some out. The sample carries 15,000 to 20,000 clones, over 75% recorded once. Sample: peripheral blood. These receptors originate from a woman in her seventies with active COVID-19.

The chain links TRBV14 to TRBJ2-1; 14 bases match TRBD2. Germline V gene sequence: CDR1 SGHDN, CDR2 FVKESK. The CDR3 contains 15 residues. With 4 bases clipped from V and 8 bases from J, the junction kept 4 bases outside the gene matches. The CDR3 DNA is TGTGCCAGCAGCCGGGGACTAGCGGGAGTAGATGAGCAGTTCTTC. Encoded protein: CASSRGLAGVDEQFF. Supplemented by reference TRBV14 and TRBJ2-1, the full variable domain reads EAGVTQFPSHSVIEKGQTVTLRCDPISGHDNLYWYRRVMGKEIKFLLHFVKESKQDESGMPNNRFLAERTGGTYSTLKVQPAELEDSGVYFCASSRGLAGVDEQFFGPGTRLTVL.

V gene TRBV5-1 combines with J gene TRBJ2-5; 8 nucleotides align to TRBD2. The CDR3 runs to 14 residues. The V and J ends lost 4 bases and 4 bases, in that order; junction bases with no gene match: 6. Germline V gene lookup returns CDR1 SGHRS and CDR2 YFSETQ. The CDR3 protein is CASSRVAGRETQYF. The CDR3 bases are TGCGCCAGCAGCCGGGTAGCGGGAAGAGAGACCCAGTACTTC.

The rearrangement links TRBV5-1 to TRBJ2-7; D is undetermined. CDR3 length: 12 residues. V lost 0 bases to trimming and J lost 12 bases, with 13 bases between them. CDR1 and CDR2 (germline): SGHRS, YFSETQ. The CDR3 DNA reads TGCGCCAGCAGCTTGGACGCTCCCAAGCTGTACTTC. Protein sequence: CASSLDAPKLYF.

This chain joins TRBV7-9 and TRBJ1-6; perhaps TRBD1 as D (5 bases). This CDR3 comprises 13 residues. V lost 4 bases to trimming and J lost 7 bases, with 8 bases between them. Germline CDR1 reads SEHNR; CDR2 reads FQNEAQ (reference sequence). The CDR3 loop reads CASSSTENSPLHF. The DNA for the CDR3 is TGTGCCAGCAGCTCGACAGAGAATTCACCCCTCCACTTT.

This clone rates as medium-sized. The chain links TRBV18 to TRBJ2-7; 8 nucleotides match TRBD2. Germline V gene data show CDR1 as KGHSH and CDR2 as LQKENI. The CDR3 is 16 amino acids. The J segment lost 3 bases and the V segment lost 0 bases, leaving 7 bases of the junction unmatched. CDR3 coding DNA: TGTGCCAGCTCACCACCGGGAGCGGGAGTCCTCTACGAGCAGTACTTC. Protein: CASSPPGAGVLYEQYF.